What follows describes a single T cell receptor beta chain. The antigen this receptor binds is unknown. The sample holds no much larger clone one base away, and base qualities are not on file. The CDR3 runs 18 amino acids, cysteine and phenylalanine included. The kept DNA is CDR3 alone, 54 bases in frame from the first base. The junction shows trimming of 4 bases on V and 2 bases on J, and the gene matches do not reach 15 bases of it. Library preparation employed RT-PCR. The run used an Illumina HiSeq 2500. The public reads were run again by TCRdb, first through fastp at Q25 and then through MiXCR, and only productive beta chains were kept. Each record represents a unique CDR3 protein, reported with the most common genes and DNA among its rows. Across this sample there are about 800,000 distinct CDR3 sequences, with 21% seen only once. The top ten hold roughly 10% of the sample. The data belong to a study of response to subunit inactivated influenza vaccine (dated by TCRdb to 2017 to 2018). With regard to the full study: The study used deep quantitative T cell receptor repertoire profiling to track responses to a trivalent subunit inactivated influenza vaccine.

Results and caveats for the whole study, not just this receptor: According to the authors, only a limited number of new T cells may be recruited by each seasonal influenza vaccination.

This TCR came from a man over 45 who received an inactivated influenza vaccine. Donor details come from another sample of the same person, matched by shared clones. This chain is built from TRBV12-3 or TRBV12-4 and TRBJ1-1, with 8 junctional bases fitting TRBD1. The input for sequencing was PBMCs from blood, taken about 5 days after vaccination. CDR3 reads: CASSSGTGGPVLNTEAFF. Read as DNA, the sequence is TGTGCCAGCAGTTCCGGGACAGGAGGACCAGTCCTTAACACTGAAGCTTTCTTT.